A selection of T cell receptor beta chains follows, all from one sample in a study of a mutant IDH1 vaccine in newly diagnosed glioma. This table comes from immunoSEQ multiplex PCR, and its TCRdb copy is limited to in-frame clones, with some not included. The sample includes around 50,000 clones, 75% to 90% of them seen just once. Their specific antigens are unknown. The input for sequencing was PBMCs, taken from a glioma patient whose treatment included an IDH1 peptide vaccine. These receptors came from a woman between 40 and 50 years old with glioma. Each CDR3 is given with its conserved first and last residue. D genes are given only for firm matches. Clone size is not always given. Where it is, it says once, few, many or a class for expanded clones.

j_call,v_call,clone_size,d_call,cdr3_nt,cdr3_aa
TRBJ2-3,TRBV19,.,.,TGTGCCAGTAGTATTCGAAGGACCGAAACGCAGTATTTT,CASSIRRTETQYF
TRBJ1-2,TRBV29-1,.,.,TGCAGCGGCTCCGGGTCCTCATCTAACTATGGCTACACCTTC,CSGSGSSSNYGYTF
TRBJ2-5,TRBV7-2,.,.,TGTGCCAGCAGCTTAACCGGGAACCAAGAGACCCAGTACTTC,CASSLTGNQETQYF
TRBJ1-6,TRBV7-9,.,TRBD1,TGTGCCAGCAGCCTGACAGGGGGCAACTATAATTCACCCCTCCACTTT,CASSLTGGNYNSPLHF
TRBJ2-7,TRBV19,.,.,TGTGCCAGTAGTACAGGGTTCTCCTACGAGCAGTACTTC,CASSTGFSYEQYF
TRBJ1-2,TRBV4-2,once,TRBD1,TGTGCCAGCAGCCTAACCGAGCGAATGGGACAGGGGGAGGATGGCTACACCTTC,CASSLTERMGQGEDGYTF
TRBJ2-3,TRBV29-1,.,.,TGCAGCGTTCAGGGAAGAGGTCAGGGCGCCACAGATACGCAGTATTTT,CSVQGRGQGATDTQYF
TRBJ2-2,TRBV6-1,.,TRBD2,TGTGCCAGCACTACCGGGACTAGAAGGACCGGGGAGCTGTTTTTT,CASTTGTRRTGELFF
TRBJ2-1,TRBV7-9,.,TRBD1,TGTGCCAGCAGCCAGGGACAGGGCAATGAGCAGTTCTTC,CASSQGQGNEQFF
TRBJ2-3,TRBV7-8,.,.,TGTGCCAGCAGCTTAGATTGGCTAGCCGAGGTCATCCCGTCCACAGATACGCAGTATTTT,CASSLDWLAEVIPSTDTQYF
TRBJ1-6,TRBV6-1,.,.,TGTGCCAGCAGTGAGCTGACTGTTTCTAATTCACCCCTCCACTTT,CASSELTVSNSPLHF
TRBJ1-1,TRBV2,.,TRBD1,TGTGCCAGCATTGTGGGACAGAGCCTTGAAGCTTTCTTT,CASIVGQSLEAFF
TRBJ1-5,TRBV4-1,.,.,TGCGCCAGCAGCCAAAACGGGGTTATGAATCAGCCCCAGCATTTT,CASSQNGVMNQPQHF
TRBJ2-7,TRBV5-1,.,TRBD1,TGCGCCAGCAGCTTGGGGTTACAGGGGGCGGAGCGCCTTTTCTACGAGCAGTACTTC,CASSLGLQGAERLFYEQYF
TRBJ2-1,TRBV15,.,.,TGTGCCACCAGCAGGAGTGGAGGGTTTGGTACGTATGAGCAGTTCTTC,CATSRSGGFGTYEQFF
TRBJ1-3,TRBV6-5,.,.,TGTGCCAGCAGACCTGCCCTTGGAAACACCATATATTTT,CASRPALGNTIYF
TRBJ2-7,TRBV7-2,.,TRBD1,TGTGCCAGCAGCCCCGACAGGGTCGAGCAGTACTTC,CASSPDRVEQYF
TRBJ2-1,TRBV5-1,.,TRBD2,TGCGCCAGCAGCTGGGCGGGACTAGCGGGAGTGTACAATGAGCAGTTCTTC,CASSWAGLAGVYNEQFF
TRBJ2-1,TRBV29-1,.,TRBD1,TGCAGCGCGGGACAGGGGGCGGGAAACTCCTACAATGAGCAGTTCTTC,CSAGQGAGNSYNEQFF
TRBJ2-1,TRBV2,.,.,TGTGCCAGCAGTGTGGGAAGGGGTCACAATGAGCAGTTCTTC,CASSVGRGHNEQFF
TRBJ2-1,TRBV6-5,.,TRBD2,TGTGCCAGCAGTTACAGGCCTAGCGGGTATAACAATGAGCAGTTCTTC,CASSYRPSGYNNEQFF
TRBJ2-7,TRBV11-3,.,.,TGTGCCAGCAGCCTAGGACCCATGGCCGAGCAGTACTTC,CASSLGPMAEQYF
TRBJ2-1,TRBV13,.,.,TGTGCCAGCAGCTTAGTTCTGACCAACCTTGAGACAGGCTACAATGAGCAGTTCTTC,CASSLVLTNLETGYNEQFF
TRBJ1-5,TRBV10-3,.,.,TGTGCCATGGGGGGTTCCAATCAGCCCCAGCATTTT,CAMGGSNQPQHF
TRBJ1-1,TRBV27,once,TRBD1,TGTGCCAGCAGTAATCTGTGGGACAGGGGGCGGGACACTGAAGCTTTCTTT,CASSNLWDRGRDTEAFF
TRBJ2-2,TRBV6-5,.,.,TGTGCCAGCGCTTACGCCGCCTTTGACGGGGAGCTGTTTTTT,CASAYAAFDGELFF
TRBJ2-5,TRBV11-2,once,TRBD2,TGTGCCAGCAGCTTAGAGGGTAGCGGGGGAGAGACCCAGTACTTC,CASSLEGSGGETQYF
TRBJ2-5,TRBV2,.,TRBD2,TGTGCCAGCAGTTTTAGACTAGCGGGAGTATGGACCCAGTACTTC,CASSFRLAGVWTQYF
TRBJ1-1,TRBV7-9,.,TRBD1,TGTGCCAGCAGTTTAGGACAGGGCACTGAAGCTTTCTTT,CASSLGQGTEAFF
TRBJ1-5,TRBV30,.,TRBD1,TGTGCCTGGAGTGTTCAGGGGGAGCCCCAGCATTTT,CAWSVQGEPQHF
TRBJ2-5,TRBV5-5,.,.,TGTGCCAGCAGTTCAGTGGTCTTAGAGACCCAGTACTTC,CASSSVVLETQYF
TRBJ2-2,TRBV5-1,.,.,TGCGCCAGCGGTTCGGGGGCAGGGGGTTCCGGGGAGCTGTTTTTT,CASGSGAGGSGELFF
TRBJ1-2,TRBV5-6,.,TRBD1,TGTGCCAGCAGCTTCCTTACAGGGGGCCCGTATGGCTACACCTTC,CASSFLTGGPYGYTF
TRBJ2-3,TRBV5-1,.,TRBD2,TGCGCCAGCAGCTTGGTCGCCGGGACTAGCGGGGTAACGCAGTATTTT,CASSLVAGTSGVTQYF
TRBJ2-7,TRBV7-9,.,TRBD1,TGTGCCAGCAATACCGGGACAGGGTTTGCCGAGCAGTACTTC,CASNTGTGFAEQYF
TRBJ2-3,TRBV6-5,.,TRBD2,TGTGCCAGCAGTTTAGGGACTAGTTCAGATACGCAGTATTTT,CASSLGTSSDTQYF